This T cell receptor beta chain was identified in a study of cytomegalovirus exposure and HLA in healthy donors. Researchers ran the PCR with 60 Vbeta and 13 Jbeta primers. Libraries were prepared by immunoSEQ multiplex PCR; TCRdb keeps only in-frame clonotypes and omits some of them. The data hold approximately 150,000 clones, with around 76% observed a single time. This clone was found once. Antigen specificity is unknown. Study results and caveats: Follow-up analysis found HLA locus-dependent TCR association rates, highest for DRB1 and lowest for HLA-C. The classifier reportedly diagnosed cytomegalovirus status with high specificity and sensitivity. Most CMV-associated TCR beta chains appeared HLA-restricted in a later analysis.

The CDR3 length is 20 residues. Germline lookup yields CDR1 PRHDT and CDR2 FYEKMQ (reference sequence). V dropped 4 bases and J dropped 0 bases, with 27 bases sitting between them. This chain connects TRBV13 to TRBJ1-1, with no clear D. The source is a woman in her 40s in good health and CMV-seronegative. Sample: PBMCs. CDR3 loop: CASSSPHLTSLRALNTEAFF. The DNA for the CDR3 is TGTGCCAGCAGCTCCCCTCATCTAACCTCCCTAAGAGCCCTGAACACTGAAGCTTTCTTT.